This T cell receptor beta chain was identified during a study of CD8+ T cells in alopecia areata. Study-wide results and caveats: Researchers report lesional scalp, most notably alopecia totalis/universalis, outstripped normal scalp in clonality. Besides other cells, scalp samples also yield sequences of resident alphabeta T cells from normal skin.

The germline gives CDR1 MGHRA, CDR2 YSYEKL. CDR3 length equals 15 residues. After removal of 2 bases from V and 2 bases from J, the junction contained 5 bases not matched to a gene. Notes on this clone: The antigen remains unidentified.

Extracted from the samples, RNA was reverse transcribed into cDNA to serve as the sequencing template. Produced via immunoSEQ multiplex PCR; TCRdb's table is partial and in-frame only. The profile shows fewer than 250,000 clones, around 62% of them singletons. Sequences were derived from CD4+ T cells sorted from blood, sampled at week 0. The receptor was derived from a human donor with alopecia areata. The gene calls are TRBV4-1 and TRBJ1-2; 7 nucleotides agree with TRBD1. Written as DNA, the CDR3 is TGCGCCAGCAGCCAACCTACGACAGGGAACTATGGCTACACCTTC. It yields the protein CASSQPTTGNYGYTF.